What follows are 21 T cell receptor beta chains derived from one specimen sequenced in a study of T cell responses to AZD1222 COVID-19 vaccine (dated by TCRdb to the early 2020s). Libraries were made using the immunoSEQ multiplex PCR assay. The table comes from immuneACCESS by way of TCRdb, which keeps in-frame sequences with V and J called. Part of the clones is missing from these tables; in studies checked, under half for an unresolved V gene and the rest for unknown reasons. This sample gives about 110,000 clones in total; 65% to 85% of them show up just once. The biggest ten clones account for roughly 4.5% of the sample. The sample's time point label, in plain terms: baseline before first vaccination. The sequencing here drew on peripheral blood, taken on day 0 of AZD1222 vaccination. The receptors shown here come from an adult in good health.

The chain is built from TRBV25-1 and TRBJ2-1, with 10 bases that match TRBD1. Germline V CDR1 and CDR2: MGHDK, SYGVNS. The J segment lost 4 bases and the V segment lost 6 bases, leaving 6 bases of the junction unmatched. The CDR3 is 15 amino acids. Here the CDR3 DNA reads TGTGCCAGCAGCCCGGACAGGGGGGAGTACAATGAGCAGTTCTTC. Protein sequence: CASSPDRGEYNEQFF.

The CDR3 protein is CASSLHPREFNYNSPLHF. The CDR3 coding sequence is TGTGCCAGCAGCTTACATCCCAGGGAGTTCAACTATAATTCACCCCTCCACTTT. The chain employs TRBV7-2 and TRBJ1-6; a possible D gene is TRBD1 (5 bases). V lost 2 bases and J 3 bases, leaving 17 bases between the germline ends. The germline V gene has CDR1 SGHTA and CDR2 FQGNSA. The length of the CDR3 is 18 residues.

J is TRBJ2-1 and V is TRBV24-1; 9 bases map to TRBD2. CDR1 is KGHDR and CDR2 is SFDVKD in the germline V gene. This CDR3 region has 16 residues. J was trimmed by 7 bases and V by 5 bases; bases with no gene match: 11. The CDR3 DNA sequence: TGTGCCACCAGTGCTCAAGCGGGAGGCCTAGGGAATGAGCAGTTCTTC. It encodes CATSAQAGGLGNEQFF.

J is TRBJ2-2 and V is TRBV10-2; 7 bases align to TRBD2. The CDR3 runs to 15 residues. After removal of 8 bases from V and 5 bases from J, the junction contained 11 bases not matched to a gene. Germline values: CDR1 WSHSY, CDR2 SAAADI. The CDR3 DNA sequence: TGCGCCAGCTCTAGCGGCTCGACGGGGACCGGGGAGCTGTTTTTT. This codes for CASSSGSTGTGELFF.

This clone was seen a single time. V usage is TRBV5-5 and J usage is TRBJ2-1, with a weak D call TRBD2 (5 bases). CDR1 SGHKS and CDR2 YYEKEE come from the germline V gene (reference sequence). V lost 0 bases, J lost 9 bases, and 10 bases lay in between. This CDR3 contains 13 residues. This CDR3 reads CASSLVQRAEQFF. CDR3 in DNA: TGTGCCAGCAGCTTGGTACAGAGGGCTGAGCAGTTCTTC.

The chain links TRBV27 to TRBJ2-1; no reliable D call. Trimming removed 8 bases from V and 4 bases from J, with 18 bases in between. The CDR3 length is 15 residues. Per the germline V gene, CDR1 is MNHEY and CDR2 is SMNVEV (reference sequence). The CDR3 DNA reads TGTGCCAGCGCAAATAGGGCTACCCAGTACAATGAGCAGTTCTTC. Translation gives CASANRATQYNEQFF.

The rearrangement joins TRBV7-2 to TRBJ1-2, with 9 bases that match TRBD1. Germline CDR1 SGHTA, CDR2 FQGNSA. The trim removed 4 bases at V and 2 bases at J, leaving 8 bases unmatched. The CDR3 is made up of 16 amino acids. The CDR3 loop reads CASSSSPGQGNYGYTF. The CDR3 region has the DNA TGTGCCAGCAGCTCAAGCCCGGGACAGGGAAACTATGGCTACACCTTC.

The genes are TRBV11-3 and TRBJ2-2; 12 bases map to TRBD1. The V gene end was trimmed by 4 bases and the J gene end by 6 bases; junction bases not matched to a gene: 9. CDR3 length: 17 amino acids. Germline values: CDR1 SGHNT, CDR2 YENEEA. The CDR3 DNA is TGTGCCAGCAGCTCCTCATGGGGACAGGGGGCATCCGGGGAGCTGTTTTTT. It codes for CASSSSWGQGASGELFF.

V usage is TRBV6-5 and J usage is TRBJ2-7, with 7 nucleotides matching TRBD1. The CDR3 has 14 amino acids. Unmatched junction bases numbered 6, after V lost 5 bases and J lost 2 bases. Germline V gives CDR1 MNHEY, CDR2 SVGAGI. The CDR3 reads CASSPDRMAYEQYF. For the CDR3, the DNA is TGTGCCAGCAGTCCGGACAGGATGGCCTACGAGCAGTACTTC.

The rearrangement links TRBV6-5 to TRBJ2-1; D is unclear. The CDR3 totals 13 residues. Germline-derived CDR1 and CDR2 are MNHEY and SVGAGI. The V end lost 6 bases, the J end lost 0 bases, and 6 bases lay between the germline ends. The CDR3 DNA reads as TGTGCCAGCAGGGCTACCTCCTACAATGAGCAGTTCTTC. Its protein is CASRATSYNEQFF.

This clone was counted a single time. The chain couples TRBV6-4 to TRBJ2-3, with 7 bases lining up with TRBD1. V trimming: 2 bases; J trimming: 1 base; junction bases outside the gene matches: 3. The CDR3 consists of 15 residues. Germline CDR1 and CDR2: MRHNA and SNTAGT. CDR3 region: CASSDSQGGTDTQYF. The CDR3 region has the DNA TGTGCCAGCAGTGACAGCCAGGGGGGCACAGATACGCAGTATTTT.

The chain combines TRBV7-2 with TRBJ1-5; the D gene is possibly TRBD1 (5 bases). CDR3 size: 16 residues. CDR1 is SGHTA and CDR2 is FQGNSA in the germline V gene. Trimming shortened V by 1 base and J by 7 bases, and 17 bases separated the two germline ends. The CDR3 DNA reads TGTGCCAGCAGCTTAGAAAGCAGAAGCAGGGCCCAGCCCCAGCATTTT. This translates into CASSLESRSRAQPQHF.

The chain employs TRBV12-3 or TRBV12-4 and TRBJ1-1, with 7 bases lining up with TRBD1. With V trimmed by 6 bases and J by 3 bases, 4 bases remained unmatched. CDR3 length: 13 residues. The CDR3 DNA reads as TGTGCCAGCAGGAACAGGGGAGACACTGAAGCTTTCTTT. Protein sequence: CASRNRGDTEAFF.

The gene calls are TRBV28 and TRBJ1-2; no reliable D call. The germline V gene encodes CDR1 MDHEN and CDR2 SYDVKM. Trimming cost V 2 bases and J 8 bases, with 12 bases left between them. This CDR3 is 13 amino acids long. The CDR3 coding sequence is TGTGCCAGCAGTTTAAAGGTACCGGGAGGCTACACCTTC. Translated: CASSLKVPGGYTF.

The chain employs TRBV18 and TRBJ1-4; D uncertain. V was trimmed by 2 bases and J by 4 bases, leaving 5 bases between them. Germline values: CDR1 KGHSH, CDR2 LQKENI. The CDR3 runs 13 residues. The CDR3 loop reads CASSPGRNEKLFF. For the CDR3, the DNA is TGTGCCAGCTCACCAGGACGTAATGAAAAACTGTTTTTT.

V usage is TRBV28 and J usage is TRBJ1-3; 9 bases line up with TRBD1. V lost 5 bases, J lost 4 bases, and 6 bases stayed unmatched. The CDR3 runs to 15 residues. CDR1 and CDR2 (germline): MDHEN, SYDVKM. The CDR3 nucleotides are TGTGCCAGCAGTAAAACAGGGGGCTTAGGAAACACCATATATTTT. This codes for CASSKTGGLGNTIYF.

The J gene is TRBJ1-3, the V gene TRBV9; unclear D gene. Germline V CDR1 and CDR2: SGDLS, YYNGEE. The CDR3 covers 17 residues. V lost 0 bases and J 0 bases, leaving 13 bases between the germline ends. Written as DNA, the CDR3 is TGTGCCAGCAGCGTAGGGGTAGGGTCTTCCTCTGGAAACACCATATATTTT. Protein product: CASSVGVGSSSGNTIYF.

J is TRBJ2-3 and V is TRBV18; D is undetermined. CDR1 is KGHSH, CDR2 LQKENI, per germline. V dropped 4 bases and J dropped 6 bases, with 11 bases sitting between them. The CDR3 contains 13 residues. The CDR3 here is CASSLTLGDTQYF. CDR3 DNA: TGTGCCAGCTCACTGACCCTCGGGGATACGCAGTATTTT.

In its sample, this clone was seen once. CDR3: CASSVGRSDTQYF. DNA of the CDR3: TGTGCCAGCAGCGTAGGTCGGTCAGATACGCAGTATTTT. This chain joins TRBV9 and TRBJ2-3; D is unclear. Germline values: CDR1 SGDLS, CDR2 YYNGEE. The CDR3 is made up of 13 amino acids. V gave up 0 bases and J gave up 4 bases, with 6 bases separating them.

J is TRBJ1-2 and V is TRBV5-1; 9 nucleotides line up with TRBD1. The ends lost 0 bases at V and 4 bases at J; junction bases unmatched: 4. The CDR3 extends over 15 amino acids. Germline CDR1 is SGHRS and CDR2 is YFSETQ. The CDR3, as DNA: TGCGCCAGCAGCTTGGGGACAGGGGTGATCTATGGCTACACCTTC. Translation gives CASSLGTGVIYGYTF.

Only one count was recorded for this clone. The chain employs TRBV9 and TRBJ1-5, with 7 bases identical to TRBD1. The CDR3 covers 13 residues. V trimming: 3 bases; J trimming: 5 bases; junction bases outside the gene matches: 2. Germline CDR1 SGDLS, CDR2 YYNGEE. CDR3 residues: CASSGTGHQPQHF. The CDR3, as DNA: TGTGCCAGCAGCGGGACAGGCCATCAGCCCCAGCATTTT.